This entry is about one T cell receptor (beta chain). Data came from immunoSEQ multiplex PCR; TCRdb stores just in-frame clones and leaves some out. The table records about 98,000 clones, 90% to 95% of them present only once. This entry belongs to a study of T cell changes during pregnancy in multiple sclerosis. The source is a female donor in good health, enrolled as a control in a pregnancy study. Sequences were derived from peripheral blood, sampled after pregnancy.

CDR3 in amino acids: CASSPVGRTIYF. The CDR3 DNA is TGTGCCAGCTCACCAGTGGGCCGGACCATATATTTT. The chain links TRBV18 to TRBJ1-3; no reliable D call. The CDR3 covers 12 residues. V was clipped by 2 bases and J by 10 bases, with 9 bases between them. Germline-derived CDR1 and CDR2 are KGHSH and LQKENI. Using reference TRBV18 and TRBJ1-3 for the parts outside the CDR3, the full variable domain is NAGVMQNPRHLVRRRGQEARLRCSPMKGHSHVYWYRQLPEEGLKFMVYLQKENIIDESGMPKERFSAEFPKEGPSILRIQQVVRGDSAAYFCASSPVGRTIYFGEGSWLTVV.